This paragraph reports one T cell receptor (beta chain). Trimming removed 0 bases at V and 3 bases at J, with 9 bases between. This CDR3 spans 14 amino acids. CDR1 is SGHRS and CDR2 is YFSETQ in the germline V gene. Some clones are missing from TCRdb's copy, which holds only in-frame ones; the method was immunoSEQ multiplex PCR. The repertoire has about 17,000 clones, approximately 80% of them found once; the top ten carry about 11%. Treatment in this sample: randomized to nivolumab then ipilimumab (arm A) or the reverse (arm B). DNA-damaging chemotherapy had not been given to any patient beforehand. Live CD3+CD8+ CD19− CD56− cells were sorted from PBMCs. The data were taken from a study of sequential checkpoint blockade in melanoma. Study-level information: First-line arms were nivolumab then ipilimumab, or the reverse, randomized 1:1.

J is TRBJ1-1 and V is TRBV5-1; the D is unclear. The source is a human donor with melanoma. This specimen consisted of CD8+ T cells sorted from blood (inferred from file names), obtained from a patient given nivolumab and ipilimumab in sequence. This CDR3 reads CASSLAGGYTEAFF. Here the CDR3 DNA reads TGCGCCAGCAGCTTGGCAGGAGGTTACACTGAAGCTTTCTTT.